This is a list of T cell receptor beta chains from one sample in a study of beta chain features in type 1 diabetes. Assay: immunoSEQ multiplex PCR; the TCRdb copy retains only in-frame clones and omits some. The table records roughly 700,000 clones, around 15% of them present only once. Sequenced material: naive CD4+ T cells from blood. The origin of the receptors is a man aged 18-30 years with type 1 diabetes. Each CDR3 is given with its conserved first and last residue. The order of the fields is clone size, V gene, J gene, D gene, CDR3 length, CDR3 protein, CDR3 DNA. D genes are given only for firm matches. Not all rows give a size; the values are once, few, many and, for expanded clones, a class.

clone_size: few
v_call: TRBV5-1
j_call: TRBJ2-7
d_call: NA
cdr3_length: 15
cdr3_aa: CASSLFPDPSDEQYF
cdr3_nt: TGCGCCAGCAGCTTGTTTCCGGATCCCTCCGACGAGCAGTACTTC

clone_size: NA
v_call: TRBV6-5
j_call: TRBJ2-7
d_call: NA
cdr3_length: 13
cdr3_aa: CASRRDGIHEQYF
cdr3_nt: TGTGCCAGCAGGAGGGACGGTATACACGAGCAGTACTTC

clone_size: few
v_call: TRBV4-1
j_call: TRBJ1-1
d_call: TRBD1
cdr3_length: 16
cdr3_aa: CASSQERRQGAPEAFF
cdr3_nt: TGCGCCAGCAGCCAAGAACGGCGCCAGGGGGCTCCTGAAGCTTTCTTT

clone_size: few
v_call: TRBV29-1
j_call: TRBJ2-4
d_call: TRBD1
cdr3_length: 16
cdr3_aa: CSVEGETGVAKNIQYF
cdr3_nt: TGCAGCGTTGAGGGGGAGACAGGGGTAGCCAAAAACATTCAGTACTTC

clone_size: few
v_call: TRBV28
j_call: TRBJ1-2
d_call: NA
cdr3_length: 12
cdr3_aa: CASHASNYGYTF
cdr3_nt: TGTGCCAGCCATGCGTCGAACTATGGCTACACCTTC

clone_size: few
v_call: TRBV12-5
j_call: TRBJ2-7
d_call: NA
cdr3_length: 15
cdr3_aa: CASGLGHLSSYEQYF
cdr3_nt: TGTGCTAGTGGTTTGGGACACTTATCCTCCTACGAGCAGTACTTC

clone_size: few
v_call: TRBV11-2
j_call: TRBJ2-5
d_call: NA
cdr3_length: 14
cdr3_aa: CASSLSVWEETQYF
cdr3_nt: TGTGCCAGCAGCTTAAGTGTTTGGGAAGAGACCCAGTACTTC

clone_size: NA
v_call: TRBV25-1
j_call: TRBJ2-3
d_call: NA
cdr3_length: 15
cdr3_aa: CASSEYMGGTDTQYF
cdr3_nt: TGTGCCAGCAGTGAATATATGGGTGGGACAGATACGCAGTATTTT

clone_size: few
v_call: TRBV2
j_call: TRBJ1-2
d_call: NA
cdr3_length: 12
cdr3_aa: CASSEKSWGYTF
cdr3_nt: TGTGCCAGCAGTGAGAAATCCTGGGGCTACACCTTC

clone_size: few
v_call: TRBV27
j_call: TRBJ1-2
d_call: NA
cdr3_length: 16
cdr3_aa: CASRPFPDDSFNGYTF
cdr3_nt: TGTGCCAGCAGACCATTCCCTGACGACAGCTTCAATGGCTACACCTTC

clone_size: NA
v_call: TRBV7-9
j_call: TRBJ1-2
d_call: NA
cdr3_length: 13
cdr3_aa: CASGRGAFYGYTF
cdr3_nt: TGTGCCAGCGGGAGGGGAGCCTTCTATGGCTACACCTTC

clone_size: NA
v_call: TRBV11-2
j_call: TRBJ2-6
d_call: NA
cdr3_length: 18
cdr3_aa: CASSLDGRTSSGANVLTF
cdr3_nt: TGTGCCAGCAGCTTAGATGGGAGAACCTCTTCTGGGGCCAACGTCCTGACTTTC

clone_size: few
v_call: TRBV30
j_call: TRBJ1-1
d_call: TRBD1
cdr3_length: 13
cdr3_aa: CAWSGYRGTEAFF
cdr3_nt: TGTGCCTGGAGTGGCTACAGGGGTACTGAAGCTTTCTTT

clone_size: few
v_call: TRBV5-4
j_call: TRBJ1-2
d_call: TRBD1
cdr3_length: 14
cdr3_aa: CASSFSIAGGGYTF
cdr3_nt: TGTGCCAGCAGCTTTTCAATTGCAGGGGGAGGCTACACCTTC

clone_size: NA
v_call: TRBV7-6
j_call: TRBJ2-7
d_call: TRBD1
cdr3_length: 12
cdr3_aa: CASSPTGGEQYF
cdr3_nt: TGTGCCAGCAGCCCTACAGGGGGCGAGCAGTACTTC

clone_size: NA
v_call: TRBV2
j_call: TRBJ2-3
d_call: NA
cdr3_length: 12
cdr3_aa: CASGAGTDTQYF
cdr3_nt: TGTGCCAGCGGGGCGGGCACAGATACGCAGTATTTT

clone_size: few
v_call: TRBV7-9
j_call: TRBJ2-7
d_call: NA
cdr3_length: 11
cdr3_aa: CASSLVYEQYF
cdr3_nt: TGTGCCAGCAGCTTAGTCTACGAGCAGTACTTC

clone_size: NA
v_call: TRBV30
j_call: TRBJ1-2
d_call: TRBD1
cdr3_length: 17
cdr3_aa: CASYTGQGTYSNYGYTF
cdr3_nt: TGTGCCTCGTACACGGGACAGGGGACATATTCAAACTATGGCTACACCTTC

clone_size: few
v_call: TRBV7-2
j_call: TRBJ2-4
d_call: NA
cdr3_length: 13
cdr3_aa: CASSLATVNIQYF
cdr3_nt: TGTGCCAGCAGCTTAGCCACAGTAAACATTCAGTACTTC

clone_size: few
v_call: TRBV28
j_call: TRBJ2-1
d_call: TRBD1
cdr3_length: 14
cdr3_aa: CASRPGTAHNEQFF
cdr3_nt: TGTGCCAGCAGACCCGGGACAGCCCACAATGAGCAGTTCTTC

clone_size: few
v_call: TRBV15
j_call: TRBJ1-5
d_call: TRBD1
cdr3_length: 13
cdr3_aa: CATSTDRDQPQHF
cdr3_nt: TGTGCCACCAGCACAGACAGGGATCAGCCCCAGCATTTT

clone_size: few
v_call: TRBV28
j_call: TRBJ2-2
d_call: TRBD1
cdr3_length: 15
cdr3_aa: CASSQGDRDTGELFF
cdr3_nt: TGTGCCAGCAGCCAGGGGGACAGGGACACCGGGGAGCTGTTTTTT

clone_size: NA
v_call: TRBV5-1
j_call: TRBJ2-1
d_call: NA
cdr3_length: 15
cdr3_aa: CASSLEGGNYNEQFF
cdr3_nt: TGCGCCAGCAGCTTGGAGGGGGGCAATTACAATGAGCAGTTCTTC

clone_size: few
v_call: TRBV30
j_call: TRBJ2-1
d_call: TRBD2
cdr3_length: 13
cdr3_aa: CAGRTSGALVQFF
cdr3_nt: TGTGCCGGGAGGACTAGCGGGGCCCTGGTGCAGTTCTTC

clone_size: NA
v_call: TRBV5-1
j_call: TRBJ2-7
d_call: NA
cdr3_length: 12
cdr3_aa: CASSLSGPEQYF
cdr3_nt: TGCGCCAGCAGCTTGTCAGGGCCCGAGCAGTACTTC

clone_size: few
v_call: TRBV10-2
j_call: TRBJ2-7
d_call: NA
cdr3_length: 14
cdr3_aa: CASSHTRLAREQYF
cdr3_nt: TGCGCCAGCAGTCACACACGGCTGGCCCGGGAGCAGTACTTC

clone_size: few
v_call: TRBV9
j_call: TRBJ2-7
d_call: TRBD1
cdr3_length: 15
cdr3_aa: CASSLTGAAPYEQYF
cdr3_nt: TGTGCCAGCAGCCTAACAGGGGCCGCTCCCTACGAGCAGTACTTC

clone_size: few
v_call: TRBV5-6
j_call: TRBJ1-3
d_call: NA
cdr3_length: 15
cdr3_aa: CASSLTGRRGNTIYF
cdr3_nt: TGTGCCAGCAGCTTGACTGGTCGACGAGGAAACACCATATATTTT

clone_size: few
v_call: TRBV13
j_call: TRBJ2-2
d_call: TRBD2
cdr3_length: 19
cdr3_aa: CASSPYPGLAGGQAGELFF
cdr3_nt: TGTGCCAGCAGCCCATATCCCGGACTAGCGGGGGGGCAGGCCGGGGAGCTGTTTTTT

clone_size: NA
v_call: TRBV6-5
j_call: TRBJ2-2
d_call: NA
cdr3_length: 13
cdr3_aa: CASTEGTTGELFF
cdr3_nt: TGTGCCAGCACCGAGGGGACAACCGGGGAGCTGTTTTTT

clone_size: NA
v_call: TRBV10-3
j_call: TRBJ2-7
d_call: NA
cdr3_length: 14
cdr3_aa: CASSYSPGALEQYF
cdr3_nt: TGTGCCAGCAGTTACTCGCCAGGGGCCCTCGAGCAGTACTTC

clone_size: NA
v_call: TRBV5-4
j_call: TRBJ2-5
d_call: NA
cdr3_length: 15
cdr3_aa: CASSSNRGGQETQYF
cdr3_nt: TGTGCCAGCAGCTCCAACAGGGGGGGACAAGAGACCCAGTACTTC

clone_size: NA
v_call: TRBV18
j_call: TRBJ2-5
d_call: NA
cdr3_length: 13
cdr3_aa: CASSPGTRETQYF
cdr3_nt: TGTGCCAGCTCACCGGGGACTCGAGAGACCCAGTACTTC

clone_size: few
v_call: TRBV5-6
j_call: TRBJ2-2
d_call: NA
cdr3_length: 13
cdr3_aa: CASSPVNTGELFF
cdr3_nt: TGTGCCAGCAGCCCGGTGAACACCGGGGAGCTGTTTTTT

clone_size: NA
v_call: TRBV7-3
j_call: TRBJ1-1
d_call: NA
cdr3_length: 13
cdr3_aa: CASSLAGAGEAFF
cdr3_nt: TGTGCCAGCAGCCTTGCCGGGGCCGGTGAAGCTTTCTTT

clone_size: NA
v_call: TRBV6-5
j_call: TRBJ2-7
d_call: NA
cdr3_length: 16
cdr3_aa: CASSYSRGGYSHEQYF
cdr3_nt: TGTGCCAGCAGTTACTCGAGGGGGGGTTACTCCCACGAGCAGTACTTC

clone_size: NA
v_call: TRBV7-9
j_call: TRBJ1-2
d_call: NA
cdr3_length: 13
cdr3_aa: CASSLDFLGGYTF
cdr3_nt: TGTGCCAGCAGCTTAGACTTCCTCGGAGGCTACACCTTC

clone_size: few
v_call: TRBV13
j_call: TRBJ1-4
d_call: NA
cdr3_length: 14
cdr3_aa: CASSLRDSYEKLFF
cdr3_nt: TGTGCCAGCAGCTTACGGGATTCCTACGAAAAACTGTTTTTT

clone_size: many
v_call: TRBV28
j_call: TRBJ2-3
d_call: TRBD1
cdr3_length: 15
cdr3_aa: CASSTPQGSADTQYF
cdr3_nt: TGTGCCAGCAGTACTCCACAGGGGAGCGCAGATACGCAGTATTTT

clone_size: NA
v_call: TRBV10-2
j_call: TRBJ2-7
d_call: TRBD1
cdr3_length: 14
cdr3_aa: CASRRTGGNYEQYF
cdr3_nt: TGCGCCAGCAGGAGGACAGGGGGCAACTACGAGCAGTACTTC

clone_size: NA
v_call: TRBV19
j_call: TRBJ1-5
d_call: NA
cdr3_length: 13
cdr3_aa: CASRGGGDQPQHF
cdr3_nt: TGTGCCAGTAGAGGAGGGGGGGATCAGCCCCAGCATTTT